Below, 6 T cell receptor beta chains from the same sample are listed, as sequenced in a study of CD8 T cells in ankylosing spondylitis. General observations from the study: Made up of fewer than 10 highly homologous variants, a TCR beta motif appeared characteristic of ankylosing spondylitis blood.

TCRdb ran MiXCR on the 5' RACE reads and lists one entry per CDR3 protein. The sample has 500,000 to 650,000 distinct CDR3 sequences; over 4% are singletons. Their antigens are not known. The sample consisted of blood, either unsorted or a sorted T cell fraction (not recorded which). All receptors come from a male donor with ankylosing spondylitis.

This clonotype was detected ten times or more. The chain carries TRBV29-1 and TRBJ2-3; 9 nucleotides align to TRBD2. Germline V gives CDR1 SQVTM, CDR2 ANQGSEA. The CDR3 covers 15 residues. J gave up 5 bases and V 6 bases, and 12 bases lay outside the gene matches. The CDR3 bases are TGCAGCGTCGCGATGGGTAGCGGGAGTTTAGATACGCAGTATTTT. Amino acids: CSVAMGSGSLDTQYF.

This clonotype was counted at least ten times. V gene TRBV5-1 combines with J gene TRBJ2-5; D is unresolved. Germline CDR1 and CDR2: SGHRS and YFSETQ. Trimming shortened V by 5 bases and J by 4 bases, and 15 bases separated the two germline ends. This CDR3 comprises 14 residues. The CDR3 bases are TGCGCCAGCAGGGTACAGCCCGTTCCAGAGACCCAGTACTTC. This gives the protein CASRVQPVPETQYF.

This clonotype has at least ten counts. The chain links TRBV20-1 to TRBJ1-2; D may be TRBD1 (5 bases). The CDR3 covers 13 residues. Germline V CDR1 and CDR2: DFQATT, SNEGSKA (reference sequence). V was trimmed by 3 bases and J by 3 bases, leaving 11 bases between them. As DNA, the CDR3 is TGCAGTGCTAGGCCGGGACTCCACTATGGCTACACCTTC. Protein product: CSARPGLHYGYTF.

This clonotype came up many times. The chain combines TRBV20-1 with TRBJ1-2, with D unclear. V dropped 6 bases and J dropped 1 base, with 6 bases sitting between them. This CDR3 has 11 amino acids. CDR1 and CDR2 (germline): DFQATT, SNEGSKA (reference sequence). The CDR3 protein is CSASDNYGYTF. CDR3 bases: TGCAGTGCCTCCGATAACTATGGCTACACCTTC.

This clonotype showed up just a few times. The chain carries TRBV2 and TRBJ1-1; no firm D call. From germline, CDR1 is SNHLY and CDR2 FYNNEI. V gave up 1 base and J gave up 0 bases, with 12 bases separating them. The CDR3 runs 16 residues. In nucleotides, the CDR3 is TGTGCCAGCAGTGAAGTAAATACCAGATTGAACACTGAAGCTTTCTTT. Translating gives CASSEVNTRLNTEAFF. The entire variable domain, with the rest obtained from reference TRBV2 and TRBJ1-1, is as follows: EPEVTQTPSHQVTQMGQEVILRCVPISNHLYFYWYRQILGQKVEFLVSFYNNEISEKSEIFDDQFSVERPDGSNFTLKIRSTKLEDSAMYFCASSEVNTRLNTEAFFGQGTRLTVV.

This clonotype was seen ten or more times. The genes are TRBV2 and TRBJ2-5; the D is unclear. This CDR3 contains 11 residues. V was shortened by 3 bases and J by 4 bases, with 3 bases between the two germline ends. Germline V lookup: CDR1 SNHLY, CDR2 FYNNEI. CDR3 sequence (DNA): TGTGCCAGCAGTGAGGGAGAGACCCAGTACTTC. Protein: CASSEGETQYF.